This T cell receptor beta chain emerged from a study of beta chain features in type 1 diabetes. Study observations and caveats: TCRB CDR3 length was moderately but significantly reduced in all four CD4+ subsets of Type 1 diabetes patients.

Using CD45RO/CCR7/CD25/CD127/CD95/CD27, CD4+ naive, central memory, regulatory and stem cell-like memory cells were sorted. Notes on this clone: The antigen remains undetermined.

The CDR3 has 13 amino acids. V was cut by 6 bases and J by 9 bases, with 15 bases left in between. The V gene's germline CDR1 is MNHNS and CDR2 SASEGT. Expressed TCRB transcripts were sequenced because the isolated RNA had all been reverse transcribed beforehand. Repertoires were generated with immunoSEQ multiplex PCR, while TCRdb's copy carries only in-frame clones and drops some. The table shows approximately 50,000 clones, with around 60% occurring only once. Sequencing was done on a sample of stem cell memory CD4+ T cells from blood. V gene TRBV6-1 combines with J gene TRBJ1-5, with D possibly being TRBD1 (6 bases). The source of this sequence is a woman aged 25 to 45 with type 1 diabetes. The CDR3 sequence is CASSADSQRPQHF. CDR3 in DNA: TGTGCCAGCAGCGCGGACAGTCAGAGGCCCCAGCATTTT.